Below are 3 T cell receptor beta chains sequenced from a single sample in a study of T cells after yellow fever vaccination. TCRdb itself ran the 5' RACE reads through MiXCR, one entry per CDR3 protein. The sample lists some 390,000 distinct CDR3 sequences, about 19% occurring once. The starting material was PBMCs, obtained before the yellow fever booster vaccination. These receptors were obtained from a man aged 18 to 30 who received the YFV17D yellow fever vaccine.

In this sample, this clonotype turned up a few times. The rearrangement joins TRBV4-1 to TRBJ2-7; possibly TRBD1 for D (6 bases). The V end lost 0 bases, the J end lost 4 bases, and 13 bases lay between the germline ends. Looked up from germline, CDR1 is MGHRA and CDR2 is YSYEKL. The CDR3 covers 15 residues. The CDR3 is CASSQEGSGVYEQYF. The CDR3 coding sequence is TGCGCCAGCAGCCAAGAAGGTTCAGGGGTGTACGAGCAGTACTTC.

V is TRBV7-2 and J is TRBJ2-1; 9 nucleotides match TRBD1. The CDR3 is made up of 14 amino acids. With V trimmed by 5 bases and J by 7 bases, 6 bases remained unmatched. Germline values: CDR1 SGHTA, CDR2 FQGNSA. CDR3 sequence (DNA): TGTGCCAGCAGCCAGGGACAGGGTGGGAATGAGCAGTTCTTC. Amino acids: CASSQGQGGNEQFF.

This rearrangement joins TRBV7-2 to TRBJ1-1, with a tentative D call TRBD1 (5 bases). The CDR3 runs to 14 residues. Trimming took 5 bases from V and 11 from J, leaving 21 bases between them. CDR1 is SGHTA, CDR2 FQGNSA, per germline. CDR3 nucleotide sequence: TGTGCCAGCAGCCCAGCCGGGGGAATGTTTGGCGCTTTCTTT. Translation gives CASSPAGGMFGAFF.